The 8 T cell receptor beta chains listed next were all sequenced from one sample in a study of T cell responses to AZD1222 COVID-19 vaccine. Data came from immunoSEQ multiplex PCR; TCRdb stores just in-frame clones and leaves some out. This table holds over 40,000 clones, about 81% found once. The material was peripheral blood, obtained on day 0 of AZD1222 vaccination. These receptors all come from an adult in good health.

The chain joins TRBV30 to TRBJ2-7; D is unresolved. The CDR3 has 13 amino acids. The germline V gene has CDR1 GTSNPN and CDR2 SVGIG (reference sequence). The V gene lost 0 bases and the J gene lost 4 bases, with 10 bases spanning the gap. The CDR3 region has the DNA TGTGCCTGGAGTGTACGGAAGCCGTACGAGCAGTACTTC. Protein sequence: CAWSVRKPYEQYF.

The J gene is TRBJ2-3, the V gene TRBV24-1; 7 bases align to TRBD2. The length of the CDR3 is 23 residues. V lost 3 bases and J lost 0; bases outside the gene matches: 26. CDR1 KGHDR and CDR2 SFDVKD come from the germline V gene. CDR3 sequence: CATSDPSYPAGEISQHSTDTQYF. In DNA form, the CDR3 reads TGTGCCACCAGTGATCCCTCGTATCCGGCGGGAGAAATATCCCAACACAGCACAGATACGCAGTATTTT.

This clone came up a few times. The CDR3 bases are TGTGCCAGCAGCGTACGTAGCGGGGTAGGCACAGATACGCAGTATTTT. It specifies CASSVRSGVGTDTQYF. The V and J genes are TRBV7-2 and TRBJ2-3; TRBD2 agrees at 8 bases. The CDR3 covers 16 residues. Trimming at V came to 5 bases and at J to 1 base, leaving 8 bases not matched to a gene. Germline V gene sequence: CDR1 SGHTA, CDR2 FQGNSA.

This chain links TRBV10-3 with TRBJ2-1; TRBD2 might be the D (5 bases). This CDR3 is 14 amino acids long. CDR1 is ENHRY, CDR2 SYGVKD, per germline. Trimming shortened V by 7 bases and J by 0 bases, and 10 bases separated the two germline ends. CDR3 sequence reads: CAITEGSSYNEQFF. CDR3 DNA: TGTGCCATCACCGAGGGAAGCTCCTACAATGAGCAGTTCTTC.

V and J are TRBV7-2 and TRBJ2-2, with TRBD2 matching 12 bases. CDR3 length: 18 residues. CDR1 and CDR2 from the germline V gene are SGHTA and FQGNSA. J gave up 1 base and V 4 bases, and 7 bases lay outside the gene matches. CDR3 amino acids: CASSYLLAGGGNTGELFF. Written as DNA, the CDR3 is TGTGCCAGCAGCTACCTACTAGCGGGAGGTGGGAACACCGGGGAGCTGTTTTTT.

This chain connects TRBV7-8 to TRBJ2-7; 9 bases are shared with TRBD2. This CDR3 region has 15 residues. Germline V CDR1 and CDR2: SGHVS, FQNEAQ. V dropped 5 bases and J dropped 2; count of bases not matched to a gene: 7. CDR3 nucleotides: TGTGCCAGCAGCCCATTCGGGACTAGCCCCTACGAGCAGTACTTC. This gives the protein CASSPFGTSPYEQYF.

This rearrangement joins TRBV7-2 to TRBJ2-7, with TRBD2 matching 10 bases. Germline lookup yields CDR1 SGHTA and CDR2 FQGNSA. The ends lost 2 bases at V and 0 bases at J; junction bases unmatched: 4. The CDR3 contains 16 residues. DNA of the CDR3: TGTGCCAGCAGCTTAAATCCTAGCGGGAGCTCCTACGAGCAGTACTTC. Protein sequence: CASSLNPSGSSYEQYF.

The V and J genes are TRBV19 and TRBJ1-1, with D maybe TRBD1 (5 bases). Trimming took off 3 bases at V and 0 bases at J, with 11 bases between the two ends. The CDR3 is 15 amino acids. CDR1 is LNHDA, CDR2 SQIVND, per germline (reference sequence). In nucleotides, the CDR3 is TGTGCCAGTAGTATCAGTCACAGGCTGAACACTGAAGCTTTCTTT. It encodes CASSISHRLNTEAFF. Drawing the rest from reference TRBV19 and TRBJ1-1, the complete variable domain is DGGITQSPKYLFRKEGQNVTLSCEQNLNHDAMYWYRQDPGQGLRLIYYSQIVNDFQKGDIAEGYSVSREKKESFPLTVTSAQKNPTAFYLCASSISHRLNTEAFFGQGTRLTVV.